This T cell receptor beta chain was identified in a study of T cells in placental villitis. Study-wide findings and caveats: Villitis of unknown etiology placentae had higher clonality than controls, median approximately 0.05 versus 0.006. CMV cases had CMV-specific clone frequency approximately 0.01 versus 0.00098 in villitis of unknown etiology.

Comments on this clone: Its specificity is unknown.

Sequencing used immunoSEQ v4. Some clones are missing from TCRdb's copy, which holds only in-frame ones; the method was immunoSEQ multiplex PCR. The top ten clones hold less than 4% of a sample with approximately 780 clones, about 98% of them seen once. With 0 bases removed from V and 3 bases from J, the gap between germline ends came to 6 bases. The germline gives CDR1 MNHEY, CDR2 SVGAGI. There are 14 residues in the CDR3. The TCR was taken from a human donor in good health; the placental T cells may come from both mother and fetus. The chain recombines TRBV6-5 with TRBJ1-3; D not resolved. Specimen: placental tissue containing maternal and fetal cells. The CDR3 here is CASSYSFRGNTIYF. CDR3 bases: TGTGCCAGCAGTTACTCGTTCCGTGGAAACACCATATATTTT.